These 12 T cell receptor beta chains came from one sample sequenced in a study of siplizumab effects on memory and regulatory T cells. Libraries were prepared by immunoSEQ multiplex PCR; TCRdb keeps only in-frame clonotypes and omits some of them. The data show approximately 58,000 clones, 90% to 95% seen once. Sequencing was carried out using CD8+ T cells sorted from blood. These receptors originate from a human donor in good health.

This sequence joins TRBV10-2 and TRBJ2-5; D gene uncertain. V was shortened by 1 base and J by 5 bases, with 5 bases between the two germline ends. Germline CDR1 reads WSHSY; CDR2 reads SAAADI. The CDR3 is made up of 12 amino acids. The CDR3: CASSEFWETQYF. The CDR3 DNA reads TGCGCCAGCAGTGAGTTTTGGGAGACCCAGTACTTC.

V gene TRBV7-9 combines with J gene TRBJ2-7; TRBD1 matches at 9 bases. The CDR3 covers 15 residues. J was trimmed by 5 bases and V by 4 bases; bases with no gene match: 9. The germline CDR1 and CDR2 sequences are SEHNR and FQNEAQ (reference sequence). The CDR3 nucleotides are TGTGCCAGCAGCTCCGCGGGGACAGGGTGGGACGAGCAGTACTTC. This translates into CASSSAGTGWDEQYF.

The chain carries TRBV9 and TRBJ2-7; unclear D gene. Per germline, CDR1 SGDLS and CDR2 YYNGEE. The length of the CDR3 is 17 residues. Between the trimmed V and J ends, which lost 3 bases and 4 bases, there was a span of 23 bases. The CDR3 is CASSESEPGSEGYEQYF. The CDR3 DNA follows: TGTGCCAGCAGCGAGAGTGAGCCGGGTTCTGAAGGGTACGAGCAGTACTTC.

The chain is built from TRBV7-9 and TRBJ2-5, with 9 bases that match TRBD2. The J call may be wrong; the DNA end is better matched by TRBJ2-7. The CDR3 is 14 residues long. The germline gives CDR1 SEHNR, CDR2 FQNEAQ (reference sequence). This CDR3 is CASSFSSGGYEQYF. Written as DNA, the CDR3 is TGTGCCAGCAGCTTCAGTAGCGGGGGCTACGAGCAGTACTTC.

This sequence joins TRBV2 and TRBJ2-1; 11 nucleotides agree with TRBD2. The CDR3 totals 13 residues. CDR1 and CDR2 from the germline V gene are SNHLY and FYNNEI. The junction had 2 bases not matched to a gene; V was cut back by 7 bases and J by 6 bases. The CDR3 bases are TGTGCCAGCAAACTAGCGGGAGTCAATGAGCAGTTCTTC. Translation: CASKLAGVNEQFF.

The J gene is TRBJ1-5, the V gene TRBV27, with D hard to call. CDR3 length equals 16 residues. The V and J ends lost 2 bases and 4 bases respectively, with 15 bases between them. In germline, CDR1 is MNHEY, CDR2 SMNVEV (reference sequence). The CDR3 DNA is TGTGCCAGCAGTTTAGGGTCTAAACAGTATAATCAGCCCCAGCATTTT. This codes for CASSLGSKQYNQPQHF.

The chain combines TRBV7-2 with TRBJ2-7, with D perhaps TRBD1 (6 bases). This CDR3 has 14 amino acids. V lost 5 bases and J 1 base, leaving 12 bases between the germline ends. The germline CDR1 and CDR2 sequences are SGHTA and FQGNSA. CDR3 DNA sequence: TGTGCCAGCAGCCCTTACAGGGATTCCTACGAGCAGTACTTC. It is translated as CASSPYRDSYEQYF.

This clone was detected only once. The gene calls are TRBV6-6 and TRBJ2-7; possible D gene TRBD2, 5 bases. Trimming removed 0 bases from V and 7 bases from J, with 16 bases in between. CDR1 MNHNY and CDR2 SVGAGI come from the germline V gene (reference sequence). This CDR3 spans 15 amino acids. The CDR3 sequence: CASSYSPGIRGEQYF. CDR3 sequence (DNA): TGTGCCAGCAGTTACTCGCCCGGGATTAGAGGGGAGCAGTACTTC.

The chain links TRBV19 to TRBJ1-1, with D perhaps matching TRBD1 (6 bases). The V gene lost 5 bases and the J gene lost 5 bases, with 15 bases spanning the gap. Germline values: CDR1 LNHDA, CDR2 SQIVND (reference sequence). The CDR3 sequence is 14 residues long. CDR3 DNA: TGTGCCAGTAGTTTAACAGGGATGGGGACTGAAGCTTTCTTT. Protein product: CASSLTGMGTEAFF.

V gene TRBV13 combines with J gene TRBJ2-7, with a tentative D call TRBD2 (5 bases). The CDR3 is 15 amino acids. Trimming shortened V by 5 bases and J by 4 bases, and 18 bases separated the two germline ends. The germline gives CDR1 PRHDT, CDR2 FYEKMQ (reference sequence). The CDR3 reads CASSPPRGFVYEQYF. CDR3 sequence (DNA): TGTGCCAGCAGCCCCCCTCGCGGGTTTGTGTACGAGCAGTACTTC.

This clone was detected a few times. The V and J genes are TRBV30 and TRBJ1-1, with 7 positions matching TRBD1. V shed 2 bases and J 11 bases; nucleotides not matched to a gene: 11. Per germline, CDR1 GTSNPN and CDR2 SVGIG (reference sequence). The CDR3 extends over 13 amino acids. The CDR3 reads CAWSIDDRVVAFF. The CDR3 DNA follows: TGTGCCTGGAGTATTGACGACAGGGTTGTGGCTTTCTTT.

This chain links TRBV13 with TRBJ2-3; 7 bases match TRBD2. Germline V gives CDR1 PRHDT, CDR2 FYEKMQ (reference sequence). This CDR3 contains 15 residues. The V gene end was trimmed by 4 bases and the J gene end by 1 base; junction bases not matched to a gene: 5. The CDR3 nucleotides are TGTGCCAGCAGCTCCAACCGGGAGGGCACAGATACGCAGTATTTT. It specifies CASSSNREGTDTQYF.